The present TCR beta chain was sequenced within a study of long-term antiretroviral therapy in people with HIV. Until DNA extraction, the samples held between about 1-10 million cryopreserved PBMC. Details on this clone: Its antigen is undetermined.

The authors ran the immunoSEQ assay, v3.0, at survey level. The table came from immunoSEQ multiplex PCR; TCRdb's copy has only in-frame clones and leaves some out. Of approximately 35,000 clones listed, approximately 85% are singletons. The CDR3 totals 15 residues. Germline trimming cut 2 bases from V and 4 bases from J; bases unmatched to any gene: 4. Germline V gene data show CDR1 as MRHNA and CDR2 as SNTAGT. Findings and caveats of the study: CDR3 lengths in HIV samples spanned a narrower range than controls. Dominant in the repertoire at all time points were clones expanded before ART.

The sequence derives from a man aged 18 to 29 with HIV. Source: unsorted PBMCs, taken 2.2 years after starting antiretroviral therapy. The chain recombines TRBV6-4 with TRBJ1-2, with TRBD1 matching over 10 bases. The DNA for the CDR3 is TGTGCCAGCAGTGACGGGACAGGGGACCCCTATGGCTACACCTTC. Its protein product is CASSDGTGDPYGYTF.